The 26 T cell receptor beta chains below come from one sample, sequenced in a study of shared clonotypes between healthy human individuals. The repertoire was sequenced with immunoSEQ multiplex PCR; TCRdb's copy has only in-frame clones and lacks some. The table has about 490,000 clones, 81% seen once. Sequenced: PBMCs. The origin of the receptors is a woman in her forties in good health. Some clones in this sample may be carry-over from other donors' samples.

The V and J genes are TRBV15 and TRBJ2-7, with TRBD2 as a possible D gene (5 bases). The V end lost 1 base, the J end lost 5 bases, and 9 bases lay between the germline ends. CDR3 length: 13 residues. CDR1 and CDR2 (germline): LNHNV, YYDKDF (reference sequence). This CDR3 is CATSRVLGDEQYF. The CDR3 DNA follows: TGTGCCACCAGCAGAGTCTTGGGAGACGAGCAGTACTTC.

This sequence joins TRBV6-5 and TRBJ2-3; D is undetermined. The CDR3 is 12 residues long. Germline CDR1 MNHEY, CDR2 SVGAGI. Trimming left V 8 bases short and J 2 bases short, with 8 bases between. The CDR3 region is CASGKNTDTQYF. The CDR3 DNA is TGTGCCAGCGGTAAAAACACAGATACGCAGTATTTT.

This rearrangement joins TRBV30 to TRBJ1-1; D not resolved. The V end was cut by 2 bases, the J end by 1 base, with 5 bases between. Looked up from germline, CDR1 is GTSNPN and CDR2 is SVGIG (reference sequence). This CDR3 spans 12 amino acids. The CDR3 loop is CAWSRPNTEAFF. The CDR3 DNA follows: TGTGCCTGGAGTAGGCCGAACACTGAAGCTTTCTTT.

This clone was picked up a small number of times. The V gene is TRBV15, the J gene TRBJ2-1; D perhaps matches TRBD2 (5 bases). Per the germline V gene, CDR1 is LNHNV and CDR2 is YYDKDF (reference sequence). The CDR3 covers 11 residues. Trimming stripped 8 bases from V and 5 bases from J, with 7 bases between. CDR3 nucleotide sequence: TGTGCCACCGGAGGAAACAATGAGCAGTTCTTC. This sequence encodes CATGGNNEQFF.

Concerning this clone: A much larger clonotype is one base distant, so this may be a read error. The same CDR3 is also encoded by other DNA sequences in this sample. This sequence joins TRBV2 and TRBJ2-5; no firm D call. Germline lookup yields CDR1 SNHLY and CDR2 FYNNEI. CDR3 length: 12 amino acids. The CDR3 protein is CASKSVQETQYF. In DNA form, the CDR3 reads TGTGCTAGCAAAAGCGTACAAGAGACCCAGTACTTC.

The chain uses TRBV7-9 and TRBJ2-1; TRBD1 aligns across 7 bases. Germline V lookup: CDR1 SEHNR, CDR2 FQNEAQ (reference sequence). The CDR3 has 14 amino acids. Unmatched junction bases numbered 8, after V lost 5 bases and J lost 7 bases. The DNA for the CDR3 is TGTGCCAGCAGCACCGGGACAGAACTAAATGAGCAGTTCTTC. Protein: CASSTGTELNEQFF.

This clone was detected a few times. The chain couples TRBV5-1 to TRBJ1-2, with 7 bases fitting TRBD1. V was pared by 2 bases and J by 3 bases, with 7 bases of the junction left unmatched. Germline V gene sequence: CDR1 SGHRS, CDR2 YFSETQ. The CDR3 loop spans 15 amino acids. The CDR3: CASSFRGGADYGYTF. The CDR3, as DNA: TGCGCCAGCAGCTTCAGGGGGGGCGCGGACTATGGCTACACCTTC.

This clone was detected many times. At the DNA level, this CDR3 is encoded by other sequences in the same sample as well. The chain couples TRBV25-1 to TRBJ2-5; the match to TRBD1 covers 11 bases. The end of the DNA is better explained by TRBJ2-7, so the J call may be wrong. The germline gives CDR1 MGHDK, CDR2 SYGVNS. CDR3 length: 13 amino acids. The CDR3 DNA sequence: TGTGCCAGCGGGGGACAGGGGGTGAACGAGCAGTACTTC. This translates into CASGGQGVNEQYF.

The rearrangement joins TRBV7-9 to TRBJ1-1; 8 nucleotides match TRBD1. Unmatched junction bases numbered 7, after V lost 8 bases and J lost 2 bases. The length of the CDR3 is 14 residues. Germline V CDR1 and CDR2: SEHNR, FQNEAQ (reference sequence). This CDR3 is CASYRGMGNTEAFF. The CDR3 nucleotides read TGTGCCAGCTACAGGGGGATGGGTAACACTGAAGCTTTCTTT.

The chain combines TRBV20-1 with TRBJ2-3; D is perhaps TRBD1 (5 bases). This CDR3 contains 10 residues. Trimming stripped 5 bases from V and 10 bases from J, with 10 bases between. Germline V gene lookup returns CDR1 DFQATT and CDR2 SNEGSKA (reference sequence). The CDR3 is CSAAVGAQYF. The CDR3 DNA reads TGCAGTGCTGCTGTAGGGGCGCAGTATTTT.

The genes are TRBV28 and TRBJ2-1; weak D call: TRBD2 (6 bases). This CDR3 is 14 amino acids long. CDR1 is MDHEN, CDR2 SYDVKM, per germline. V gave up 9 bases and J gave up 4 bases, with 16 bases separating them. CDR3 bases: TGTGCCAGTGGGGATAGCGGAATATACAATGAGCAGTTCTTC. Its protein is CASGDSGIYNEQFF.

This chain links TRBV28 with TRBJ1-4; D is perhaps TRBD1 (5 bases). Trimming pared 6 bases from V and 0 bases from J, leaving 11 bases between. This CDR3 has 15 residues. Germline V lookup: CDR1 MDHEN, CDR2 SYDVKM. This chain's CDR3 is CASRGQDATNEKLFF. As DNA, the CDR3 is TGTGCCAGCAGGGGGCAGGATGCAACTAATGAAAAACTGTTTTTT.

The V and J genes are TRBV6-5 and TRBJ1-5; no clear D. Per the germline V gene, CDR1 is MNHEY and CDR2 is SVGAGI. There are 12 residues in the CDR3. V lost 6 bases and J lost 3, with 6 bases in between. This chain's CDR3 is CASRSLNQPQHF. For the CDR3, the DNA is TGTGCCAGCAGATCCCTCAATCAGCCCCAGCATTTT.

V and J are TRBV5-4 and TRBJ2-3, with 7 bases lining up with TRBD1. Germline CDR1 is SGHNT and CDR2 is YYREEE (reference sequence). The CDR3 runs 15 residues. V lost 3 bases and J lost 6; bases outside the gene matches: 10. This CDR3 is CASSSGGLVTDTQYF. Written as DNA, the CDR3 is TGTGCCAGCAGCTCAGGGGGTCTTGTTACGGATACGCAGTATTTT. Full variable domain (rest looked up from reference TRBV5-4 and TRBJ2-3): ETGVTQSPTHLIKTRGQQVTLRCSSQSGHNTVSWYQQALGQGPQFIFQYYREEENGRGNFPPRFSGLQFPNYSSELNVNALELDDSALYLCASSSGGLVTDTQYFGPGTRLTVL.

This clone was detected many times. The same CDR3 arises from other DNA sequences in this sample as well. This chain uses TRBV7-9 with TRBJ2-7, with unresolved D. There are 11 residues in the CDR3. In germline, CDR1 is SEHNR, CDR2 FQNEAQ (reference sequence). V dropped 5 bases and J dropped 3 bases, with 5 bases sitting between them. The CDR3: CASSRNYEQYF. CDR3 in DNA: TGTGCCAGCAGCCGAAACTACGAGCAGTACTTC.

This clone has a handful of counts. In the same sample, other DNA sequences code for this CDR3. V is TRBV19 and J is TRBJ2-3; D is possibly TRBD2 (6 bases). Germline-derived CDR1 and CDR2 are LNHDA and SQIVND (reference sequence). The CDR3 has 16 residues. The V end was cut by 5 bases, the J end by 4 bases, with 19 bases between. CDR3 DNA: TGTGCCAGTAGTCGCCGGGAGCCTGTTGGGGCAGATACGCAGTATTTT. Protein product: CASSRREPVGADTQYF.

The V call is TRBV5-1, the J call TRBJ2-7, with D hard to call. Trimming removed 2 bases from V and 6 bases from J, with 15 bases in between. Germline loops: CDR1 SGHRS, CDR2 YFSETQ. The CDR3 consists of 14 residues. CDR3 loop: CASSFEFPRGEQYF. DNA of the CDR3: TGCGCCAGCAGCTTTGAGTTTCCGCGTGGCGAGCAGTACTTC.

This chain uses TRBV10-2 with TRBJ2-7; 10 bases are shared with TRBD1. The CDR3 extends over 14 amino acids. CDR1 is WSHSY, CDR2 SAAADI, per germline. After removal of 3 bases from V and 3 bases from J, the junction contained 2 bases not matched to a gene. The CDR3 protein is CASSERTGGYEQYF. In nucleotides, the CDR3 is TGCGCCAGCAGTGAAAGGACAGGGGGCTACGAGCAGTACTTC.

A word on this clone: A far larger clone is one base from this, pointing to a likely read error. The same CDR3 also results from other DNA sequences found in this sample. The chain combines TRBV7-9 with TRBJ1-3, with D uncertain. V was cut by 2 bases and J by 0 bases, with 8 bases left in between. CDR3 size: 15 residues. Germline V gene data show CDR1 as SEHNR and CDR2 as FQNEAQ (reference sequence). The CDR3 coding sequence is TGTGCCAGCAGCTTATCGCCTAACTCTGGAAACACCATATATTTT. This sequence encodes CASSLSPNSGNTIYF.

Regarding this clone: A far larger clone is one nucleotide away, so this likely arose from a read error. The same CDR3 also results from other DNA sequences found in this sample. The CDR3 DNA reads TGTGCTTGGAGTGTATCCCTTATTGGGGGCTACACCTTC. It codes for CAWSVSLIGGYTF. The chain links TRBV30 to TRBJ1-2, with D uncertain. Germline loops: CDR1 GTSNPN, CDR2 SVGIG (reference sequence). The CDR3 length is 13 residues. The complete variable domain, with remaining parts taken from reference TRBV30 and TRBJ1-2, reads SQTIHQWPATLVQPVGSPLSLECTVEGTSNPNLYWYRQAAGRGLQLLFYSVGIGQISSEVPQNLSASRPQDRQFILSSKKLLLSDSGFYLCAWSVSLIGGYTFGSGTRLTVV.

The V and J genes are TRBV10-3 and TRBJ2-7; 9 positions agree with TRBD1. The CDR3 is made up of 13 amino acids. In germline, CDR1 is ENHRY, CDR2 SYGVKD. The junction had 4 bases not matched to a gene; V was cut back by 6 bases and J by 4 bases. The CDR3 nucleotides read TGTGCCATCAGCCTGGACAGGGGATACGAGCAGTACTTC. Its protein is CAISLDRGYEQYF.

This clone occurred a few times. The chain has TRBV5-1 and TRBJ2-5, with D possibly matching TRBD2 (7 bases). Looked up from germline, CDR1 is SGHRS and CDR2 is YFSETQ. Deletions cut 3 bases from V and 1 base from J, with 22 bases between. The CDR3 sequence is 18 residues long. The CDR3 coding sequence is TGCGCCAGCAGCTCGAATCCCTCCTGGGGGGGCGCCCAAGAGACCCAGTACTTC. Its protein is CASSSNPSWGGAQETQYF.

The genes are TRBV15 and TRBJ1-1, with D perhaps matching TRBD1 (6 bases). The CDR3 runs 14 residues. Germline V gene lookup returns CDR1 LNHNV and CDR2 YYDKDF (reference sequence). V lost 3 bases to trimming and J lost 6 bases, with 14 bases between them. The CDR3 sequence: CATSRPTGWPEAFF. The CDR3, as DNA: TGTGCCACCAGCAGGCCCACAGGGTGGCCTGAAGCTTTCTTT.

The V and J genes are TRBV7-9 and TRBJ1-2; D not resolved. Germline values: CDR1 SEHNR, CDR2 FQNEAQ (reference sequence). The CDR3 spans 16 residues. V lost 5 bases and J 4 bases, leaving 20 bases between the germline ends. CDR3: CASSPARARRLYGYTF. DNA for the CDR3: TGTGCCAGCAGCCCCGCAAGGGCGCGGAGGCTCTATGGCTACACCTTC.

Turning to this clone: A single base separates this from a much larger clone, so it may be a read error. The chain links TRBV7-8 to TRBJ2-7; D is ambiguous. The CDR3 is made up of 15 amino acids. CDR1 is SGHVS and CDR2 is FQNEAQ in the germline V gene. CDR3 DNA sequence: TGTGCCAGCAGCTTAGGTGGCCTCAGCTCCTACGGGCAGTACTTC. This translates into CASSLGGLSSYGQYF.

The chain couples TRBV29-1 to TRBJ1-1; 9 bases line up with TRBD1. CDR3 length: 13 residues. Germline values: CDR1 SQVTM, CDR2 ANQGSEA. Trimming took 5 bases from V and 4 from J; bases not matched to a gene: 5. The CDR3 region has the DNA TGCAGCGTTTACAGGGGGCTTAGCACTGAAGCTTTCTTT. It is translated as CSVYRGLSTEAFF.